These 23 T cell receptor beta chains were all obtained from the same sample, sequenced in a study. Amplification of TRBV12-4/TRBJ1-2 clonotypes used adaptor-ligated barcode primers. TCRdb re-called the multiplex PCR reads through MiXCR, storing one row per CDR3 protein. The sample carries approximately 960 distinct CDR3 sequences, approximately 5.8% recorded once. The sorted Tregs were CD4+CD25+CD127-/low cells. Material for sequencing was tumor-infiltrating Tregs sorted from the breast tumor. These receptor sequences come from a female donor with breast cancer.

In its sample, this clonotype is medium-sized. The chain couples TRBV12-3 or TRBV12-4 to TRBJ1-2; D is unresolved. V was cut by 9 bases and J by 8 bases, with 16 bases left in between. The CDR3 has 12 amino acids. The CDR3, as DNA: TGTGCCAGTAAGACGGACCTCTGGGGCTACACCTTC. As protein: CASKTDLWGYTF.

Within the sample, this clonotype is large (0.1 to 1%). The chain combines TRBV12-3 or TRBV12-4 with TRBJ1-2; no clear D gene. There are 12 residues in the CDR3. Trimming left V 8 bases short and J 1 base short, with 8 bases between. In nucleotides, the CDR3 is TGTGCCAGCGCACAATATAACTATGGCTACACCTTC. This codes for CASAQYNYGYTF.

This clonotype is medium-sized in the sample. The chain joins TRBV12-3 or TRBV12-4 to TRBJ1-2; D remains ambiguous. The V end was cut by 0 bases, the J end by 4 bases, with 9 bases between. This CDR3 contains 14 residues. The CDR3 loop is CASSLALRVYGYTF. The CDR3 DNA sequence: TGTGCCAGCAGTTTAGCGCTAAGGGTCTATGGCTACACCTTC.

In its sample, this clonotype is medium-sized (0.01 to 0.1%). This rearrangement joins TRBV12-3 or TRBV12-4 to TRBJ1-2, with D possibly matching TRBD1 (5 bases). There are 13 residues in the CDR3. V lost 6 bases to trimming and J lost 4 bases, with 12 bases between them. The CDR3 region has the DNA TGTGCCAGCAGCCCACAGGAGGGCTATGGCTACACCTTC. Protein product: CASSPQEGYGYTF.

This clonotype is categorized as medium-sized. The gene calls are TRBV12-3 or TRBV12-4 and TRBJ1-2; no firm D call. The ends were cut back, 4 bases at V and 6 bases at J, with 9 bases in the middle. The CDR3 is 12 amino acids. Here the CDR3 reads CASSSDANGYTF. CDR3 coding DNA: TGTGCCAGCAGTTCGGACGCCAATGGCTACACCTTC.

In its sample, this clonotype was seen many times. The gene calls are TRBV12-3 or TRBV12-4 and TRBJ1-2; 10 bases are a match to TRBD1. V shed 10 bases and J 0 bases; nucleotides not matched to a gene: 8. The CDR3 is 15 residues long. CDR3 residues: CATMPGTGANYGYTF. The CDR3 DNA is TGTGCCACCATGCCAGGGACAGGGGCTAACTATGGCTACACCTTC.

In this sample, this clonotype is large (0.1 to 1%). The V call is TRBV12-3 or TRBV12-4, the J call TRBJ1-2; D not certain. This CDR3 has 12 amino acids. Trimming took 10 bases from V and 2 from J, leaving 11 bases between them. CDR3 region: CATTVANYGYTF. CDR3 sequence (DNA): TGTGCCACCACGGTGGCAAACTATGGCTACACCTTC.

The chain recombines TRBV12-3 or TRBV12-4 with TRBJ1-2; 8 nucleotides match TRBD1. V shed 6 bases, J shed 5 bases, and the junction held 11 bases outside the gene matches. The CDR3 has 15 amino acids. The CDR3 DNA is TGTGCCAGCAGGAGACTTCCCGGGACAGGTTATGGCTACACCTTC. Protein: CASRRLPGTGYGYTF.

The chain has TRBV12-3 or TRBV12-4 and TRBJ1-2; weak D call: TRBD1 (6 bases). The ends were cut back, 2 bases at V and 7 bases at J, with 14 bases in the middle. The CDR3 extends over 14 amino acids. CDR3 in DNA: TGTGCCAGCAGTTTAAACAGACAGGATCGTGGCTACACCTTC. It is translated as CASSLNRQDRGYTF.

By proportion, this clonotype is medium-sized. J is TRBJ1-2 and V is TRBV12-3 or TRBV12-4; D remains unclear. V dropped 5 bases and J dropped 4 bases, with 14 bases sitting between them. The CDR3 is 14 amino acids. For the CDR3, the DNA is TGTGCCAGCAGTATCAAGCTCGCCACCTATGGCTACACCTTC. Translation gives CASSIKLATYGYTF.

In its sample, this clonotype ranks as medium-sized. V usage is TRBV12-3 or TRBV12-4 and J usage is TRBJ1-2; D ambiguous. V lost 4 bases to trimming and J lost 4 bases, with 10 bases between them. CDR3 length equals 13 residues. CDR3 sequence: CASSYIAGYGYTF. The CDR3 DNA follows: TGTGCCAGCAGTTACATTGCAGGCTATGGCTACACCTTC.

By share, this clonotype counts as large. The rearrangement links TRBV12-3 or TRBV12-4 to TRBJ1-2; D is ambiguous. Between the trimmed V and J ends, which lost 9 bases and 6 bases, there was a span of 14 bases. The CDR3 spans 12 residues. This CDR3 is CASLRVTDGYTF. The CDR3 DNA sequence: TGTGCCAGTCTAAGGGTCACGGATGGCTACACCTTC.

This clonotype is medium-sized (0.01 to 0.1%). The genes are TRBV12-3 or TRBV12-4 and TRBJ1-2; 7 positions match TRBD1. The junction had 2 bases not matched to a gene; V was cut back by 6 bases and J by 4 bases. CDR3 size: 12 residues. CDR3 DNA sequence: TGTGCCAGCAGCCGACAGGGCTATGGCTACACCTTC. This codes for CASSRQGYGYTF.

This clonotype ranks as large. This chain joins TRBV12-3 or TRBV12-4 and TRBJ1-2; 7 bases map to TRBD1. The CDR3 totals 14 residues. V lost 5 bases to trimming and J lost 8 bases; unmatched junction nucleotides: 11. The CDR3 coding sequence is TGTGCCAGCAGTCACATGACAGGGCAAAGGGGCTACACCTTC. As protein: CASSHMTGQRGYTF.

This clonotype is termed medium-sized. The rearrangement joins TRBV12-3 or TRBV12-4 to TRBJ1-2; D is unresolved. V gave up 3 bases and J gave up 6 bases, with 20 bases separating them. The CDR3 covers 16 residues. CDR3 bases: TGTGCCAGCAGTTTCCAATTAGGGAGCATACTCAATGGCTACACCTTC. It yields the protein CASSFQLGSILNGYTF.

In its sample, this clonotype ranks as medium-sized. This chain joins TRBV12-3 or TRBV12-4 and TRBJ1-2; D remains unclear. This CDR3 region has 12 residues. V lost 6 bases and J 2 bases, leaving 7 bases between the germline ends. CDR3 nucleotide sequence: TGTGCCAGCAGACACCTAAACTATGGCTACACCTTC. It encodes CASRHLNYGYTF.

By sample share, this clonotype is large (0.1 to 1%). V gene TRBV12-3 or TRBV12-4 combines with J gene TRBJ1-2; D remains unclear. The CDR3 length is 15 residues. The V and J ends lost 5 bases and 8 bases respectively, with 21 bases between them. CDR3: CASSAAAGTAYGYTF. CDR3 bases: TGTGCCAGCAGTGCCGCCGCGGGTACAGCATACGGCTACACCTTC.

This clonotype appeared a few times. The chain joins TRBV12-3 or TRBV12-4 to TRBJ1-2, with 7 bases that match TRBD1. CDR3 size: 14 residues. Trimming removed 6 bases from V and 7 bases from J; junction bases left unmatched: 11. CDR3 sequence reads: CASSPLTGLGGYTF. The CDR3 DNA is TGTGCCAGCAGCCCGTTGACAGGGTTGGGTGGCTACACCTTC.

This clonotype has a count of ten or more. The chain combines TRBV12-3 or TRBV12-4 with TRBJ1-2; tentatively, D is TRBD1 (6 bases). With 6 bases removed from V and 3 bases from J, the gap between germline ends came to 11 bases. The CDR3 totals 13 residues. For the CDR3, the DNA is TGTGCCAGCAGACAAGACAGGTACTATGGCTACACCTTC. Residues: CASRQDRYYGYTF.

This clonotype is medium-sized in the sample. The chain employs TRBV12-3 or TRBV12-4 and TRBJ1-2; tentatively, D is TRBD1 (6 bases). V lost 6 bases and J lost 4, with 12 bases in between. The CDR3 runs to 13 residues. This CDR3 is CASSTDRRYGYTF. Written as DNA, the CDR3 is TGTGCCAGCAGCACGGACAGACGCTATGGCTACACCTTC.

By sample share, this clonotype is medium-sized. The gene calls are TRBV12-3 or TRBV12-4 and TRBJ1-2; the D is unclear. The CDR3 contains 13 residues. Trimming removed 4 bases at V and 8 bases at J, with 14 bases between. The CDR3 spells CASSSLRSEGYTF. CDR3 sequence (DNA): TGTGCCAGCAGTTCGCTCAGGTCGGAAGGCTACACCTTC.

This clonotype is deemed medium-sized. The rearrangement uses TRBV12-3 or TRBV12-4 and TRBJ1-2; TRBD1 aligns across 8 bases. There are 15 residues in the CDR3. V dropped 3 bases and J dropped 8; count of bases not matched to a gene: 11. CDR3 protein: CASSFGQGAAGGYTF. CDR3 coding DNA: TGTGCCAGCAGTTTCGGACAGGGCGCCGCCGGAGGCTACACCTTC.

This clonotype is large by share. The CDR3 coding sequence is TGTGCCAGCAGCCTCACGACAGGGCTTCAATATGGCTACACCTTC. It codes for CASSLTTGLQYGYTF. The chain recombines TRBV12-3 or TRBV12-4 with TRBJ1-2; TRBD1 matches at 7 bases. V dropped 6 bases and J dropped 5; count of bases not matched to a gene: 12. The CDR3 is made up of 15 amino acids.